The clone carrying this T cell receptor beta chain was recorded at least ten times. Its antigen is undetermined. The 5'RACE template-switching step produced TCR cDNA and added a universal primer site and UMIs. TCRdb independently ran MiXCR on the 5' RACE reads; one entry per CDR3 protein. The sample contains approximately 250,000 distinct CDR3 sequences, 3.6% of which appear only once. The sample originates from a study of T cells after yellow fever vaccination. CDR3 length: 18 amino acids. The ends lost 3 bases at V and 4 bases at J; junction bases unmatched: 11. CDR1 is SGHRS and CDR2 is YFSETQ in the germline V gene. Findings of the study overall: Clones from primary vaccination mostly reappeared after the booster (approximately 95% CD4, under 90% CD8). FACS-sorted repertoires could harbor abundant contaminating bulk-population clonotypes.

The sequencing here drew on PBMCs, taken 15 days after the yellow fever booster vaccination. V usage is TRBV5-1 and J usage is TRBJ2-7; 15 nucleotides line up with TRBD2. The TCR comes from a man between 18 and 29 years old who received the YFV17D yellow fever vaccine. The CDR3 DNA reads TGCGCCAGCAGCTACCTTCCGGGACTAGCGGGGGGAGTTTACGAGCAGTACTTC. Amino acids: CASSYLPGLAGGVYEQYF.